This T cell receptor (beta chain) was captured by sequencing in a study of CD8 T cells in ankylosing spondylitis (dated by TCRdb to 2015 to 2018). With respect to the entire study: T cell receptor beta repertoires were profiled in healthy donors and ankylosing spondylitis patients so that disease-linked TCR variants could be found. In total, the full study cohort was made up of some 100 healthy donors and about two dozen ankylosing spondylitis patients. Peripheral blood was sampled, and synovial fluid was additionally collected from ankylosing spondylitis patients.

For sequencing, an Illumina HiSeq 2500 was employed. Quantitative 5'-RACE with molecular barcodes was the method used to prepare the TCR beta libraries. Per the authors' processing: A new computational method based on a probabilistic model of VDJ rearrangement was used to identify disease-linked TCR variants. TCRdb applied fastp at Q25 and MiXCR to the public reads, then kept only in-frame beta chains. Each entry merges the rows of one CDR3 protein and shows their most common DNA and genes. These V and J calls are TCRdb output, not the study's own analysis. The sample data list about 130,000 distinct CDR3 sequences, and around 9.7% of these were observed just once. The leading ten clones occupy approximately 3.6% of the sample. Trimmed from V: 3 bases; trimmed from J: 2 bases; junction bases lacking a gene match: 10. CDR1 is given as DFQATT and CDR2 as SNEGSKA, both from the germline V gene (reference sequence). The CDR3, from cysteine to phenylalanine, totals 16 residues. The kept DNA is CDR3 alone, 48 bases in frame from the first base.

In its sample, this clonotype was seen many times. Its recognized antigen is unknown. Base-call qualities are not available, and no considerably larger clone is one nucleotide away. Study-level results and caveats: Some TCR beta motif variants had previously been reported in synovial fluid and blood of reactive arthritis patients, which suggested common disease-initiation mechanisms. The disease-linked clones were reported as significantly enriched in matched synovial fluid samples from ankylosing spondylitis patients. A TCR beta motif made up of several highly homologous amino acid variants appeared to be characteristic of blood from ankylosing spondylitis patients. The disease-linked clones had a CD8+ phenotype and were found at relatively low frequencies in peripheral blood.

This sequence uses TRBV20-1 and TRBJ2-3; 8 middle bases align to TRBD2. The TCR was taken from a male donor with ankylosing spondylitis or in good health (not recorded which). Sequencing input: blood, either unsorted or a sorted T cell fraction (not recorded which). This receptor carries the CDR3 CSARKLSGGVTDTQYF. Here is the DNA: TGCAGTGCTAGGAAGTTATCGGGAGGGGTCACAGATACGCAGTATTTT.